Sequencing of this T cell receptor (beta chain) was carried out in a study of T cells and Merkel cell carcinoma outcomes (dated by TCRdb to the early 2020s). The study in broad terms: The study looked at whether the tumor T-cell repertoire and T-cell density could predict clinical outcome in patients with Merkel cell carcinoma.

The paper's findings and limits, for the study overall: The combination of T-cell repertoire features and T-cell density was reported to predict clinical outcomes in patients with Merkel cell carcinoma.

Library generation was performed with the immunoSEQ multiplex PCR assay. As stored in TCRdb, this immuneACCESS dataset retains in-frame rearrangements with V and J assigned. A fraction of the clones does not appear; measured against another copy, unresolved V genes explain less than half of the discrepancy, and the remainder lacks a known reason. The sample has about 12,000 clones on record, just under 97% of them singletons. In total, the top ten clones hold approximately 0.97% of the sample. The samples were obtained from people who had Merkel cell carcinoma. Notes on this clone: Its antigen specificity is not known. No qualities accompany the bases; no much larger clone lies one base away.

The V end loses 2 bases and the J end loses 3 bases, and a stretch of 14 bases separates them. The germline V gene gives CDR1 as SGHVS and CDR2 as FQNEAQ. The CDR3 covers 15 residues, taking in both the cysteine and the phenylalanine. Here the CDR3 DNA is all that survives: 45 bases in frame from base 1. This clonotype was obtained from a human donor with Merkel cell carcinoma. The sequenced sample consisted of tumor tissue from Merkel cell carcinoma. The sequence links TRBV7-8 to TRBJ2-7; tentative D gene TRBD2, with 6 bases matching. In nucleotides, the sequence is TGTGCCAGCAGCTTAAGGGCGGAGGGGAACTACGAGCAGTACTTC. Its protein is CASSLRAEGNYEQYF.